Each of the 24 T cell receptor beta chains below was sequenced from the same sample in a study of blood T cell repertoires in COVID-19. TCRdb keeps only in-frame clones here, not all; method: immunoSEQ multiplex PCR. Among roughly 160,000 clones, 86% were seen once, and the ten largest hold about 7%. Sequenced sample: peripheral blood. The receptors originated from a man aged 50-59 years with active or convalescent COVID-19.

This chain connects TRBV6-6 to TRBJ1-1, with TRBD1 identical over 9 bases. Trimming removed 6 bases from V and 5 bases from J; junction bases left unmatched: 7. CDR1 is MNHNY and CDR2 is SVGAGI in the germline V gene (reference sequence). The CDR3 loop spans 14 amino acids. CDR3 sequence reads: CASRADRGRTEAFF. The CDR3 DNA reads TGTGCCAGCAGAGCGGACAGGGGTAGGACTGAAGCTTTCTTT.

The chain joins TRBV19 to TRBJ1-3; 7 bases align to TRBD1. Trimming cost V 2 bases and J 4 bases; bases outside gene matches: 8. CDR1 and CDR2 from the germline V gene are LNHDA and SQIVND (reference sequence). CDR3 length: 16 amino acids. CDR3 DNA sequence: TGTGCCAGTAGTATATCTTCGACAGGGCCCGGAAACACCATATATTTT. Its protein is CASSISSTGPGNTIYF.

The V and J genes are TRBV11-3 and TRBJ1-3; 10 positions match TRBD1. V was pared by 4 bases and J by 8 bases, with 2 bases of the junction left unmatched. The length of the CDR3 is 13 residues. Germline V gene data show CDR1 as SGHNT and CDR2 as YENEEA. The CDR3, as DNA: TGTGCCAGCAGCTCCGGACAGGGGGACACCATATATTTT. Its translation is CASSSGQGDTIYF.

The chain combines TRBV28 with TRBJ1-2; TRBD1 matches at 8 bases. Germline lookup yields CDR1 MDHEN and CDR2 SYDVKM. The CDR3 is 13 amino acids. V lost 5 bases and J lost 2; bases outside the gene matches: 1. The CDR3: CASSRDRNYGYTF. The DNA of the CDR3 is TGTGCCAGCAGTCGGGACAGGAACTATGGCTACACCTTC.

This chain joins TRBV29-1 and TRBJ2-6; TRBD1 is a possible D gene (6 bases). Trimming pared 6 bases from V and 1 base from J, leaving 10 bases between. Germline lookup yields CDR1 SQVTM and CDR2 ANQGSEA. This CDR3 has 14 amino acids. The CDR3 region is CSVDSASGANVLTF. The CDR3, as DNA: TGCAGCGTGGACAGTGCTTCTGGGGCCAACGTCCTGACTTTC.

The chain links TRBV2 to TRBJ1-5, with D hard to call. The germline gives CDR1 SNHLY, CDR2 FYNNEI. Trimming removed 0 bases from V and 7 bases from J, with 10 bases in between. This CDR3 spans 14 amino acids. CDR3 nucleotide sequence: TGTGCCAGCAGTGAAGCACGATCGGTGCAGCCCCAGCATTTT. This sequence encodes CASSEARSVQPQHF.

The chain couples TRBV5-8 to TRBJ1-1; D is ambiguous. V was cut by 5 bases and J by 1 base, with 9 bases left in between. This CDR3 has 13 residues. Looked up from germline, CDR1 is SGHTS and CDR2 is YDEGEE. DNA of the CDR3: TGTGCCAGCAGACGGTCCTGGAACACTGAAGCTTTCTTT. Its protein product is CASRRSWNTEAFF.

CDR3 in amino acids: CASSQDSLGYGYTF. The CDR3 coding sequence is TGTGCCAGCAGTCAGGACTCCTTGGGCTATGGCTACACCTTC. This chain uses TRBV6-5 with TRBJ1-2; D call uncertain. CDR1 and CDR2 from the germline V gene are MNHEY and SVGAGI. V was trimmed by 5 bases and J by 4 bases, leaving 14 bases between them. The CDR3 sequence is 14 residues long.

The CDR3 bases are TGTGCCAGCAGTTACTCCCGGGGGGGCCGCGGAAGGCAGTTCTTC. This sequence encodes CASSYSRGGRGRQFF. V gene TRBV6-5 combines with J gene TRBJ2-1; 8 positions match TRBD2. The CDR3 consists of 15 residues. CDR1 is MNHEY, CDR2 SVGAGI, per germline. Trimming at V came to 0 bases and at J to 12 bases, leaving 10 bases not matched to a gene.

This chain connects TRBV7-9 to TRBJ2-2, with TRBD2 matching over 9 bases. Germline CDR1 and CDR2: SEHNR and FQNEAQ (reference sequence). There are 17 residues in the CDR3. Losses at the gene ends were 0 bases for V and 0 bases for J; bases not matched to a gene: 2. The CDR3 protein is CASSLALAGSNTGELFF. CDR3 bases: TGTGCCAGCAGCTTAGCGCTAGCGGGGTCGAACACCGGGGAGCTGTTTTTT.

A remark on this clone: One end of the junction varies from germline; a read error may be responsible. The chain links TRBV7-2 to TRBJ2-2, with D possibly matching TRBD2 (6 bases). CDR1 and CDR2 from the germline V gene are SGHTA and FQGNSA. There are 15 residues in the CDR3. The CDR3, as DNA: TGTGCCAGCAGTTTAGGCGGGGTCCTTCACGGGGAGCTGTTTTTT. Protein product: CASSLGGVLHGELFF.

This chain uses TRBV24-1 with TRBJ1-2, with 12 bases that match TRBD1. The CDR3 totals 16 residues. Trimming removed 3 bases from V and 5 bases from J; junction bases left unmatched: 6. CDR1 is KGHDR, CDR2 SFDVKD, per germline. CDR3 sequence reads: CATSDRGQGAGYGYTF. CDR3 sequence (DNA): TGTGCCACCAGTGATCGGGGACAGGGGGCAGGGTATGGCTACACCTTC.

V and J are TRBV9 and TRBJ2-1; possible D gene TRBD1, 6 bases. The V gene lost 3 bases and the J gene lost 3 bases, with 13 bases spanning the gap. The germline gives CDR1 SGDLS, CDR2 YYNGEE. This CDR3 is 15 amino acids long. Here the CDR3 DNA reads TGTGCCAGCAGCGCGTCCGGGACATACTACAATGAGCAGTTCTTC. Residues: CASSASGTYYNEQFF.

The chain is built from TRBV2 and TRBJ1-2, with 7 bases identical to TRBD1. V shed 6 bases, J shed 9 bases, and the junction held 13 bases outside the gene matches. The CDR3 consists of 14 residues. CDR1 is SNHLY and CDR2 is FYNNEI in the germline V gene. DNA of the CDR3: TGTGCCAGCAGCGGGGGACAGAGCTTTCTTCGCTACACCTTC. Translated, it gives CASSGGQSFLRYTF.

This clone showed up just a few times. V gene TRBV19 combines with J gene TRBJ1-5; 9 bases fit TRBD1. Germline CDR1 LNHDA, CDR2 SQIVND (reference sequence). After removal of 5 bases from V and 5 bases from J, the junction contained 10 bases not matched to a gene. The CDR3 is 16 amino acids. This CDR3 is CASSARTGARDQPQHF. The CDR3 bases are TGTGCCAGTAGTGCCCGGACAGGGGCTCGAGATCAGCCCCAGCATTTT.

The chain employs TRBV18 and TRBJ1-4; D perhaps matches TRBD1 (6 bases). Germline CDR1 and CDR2: KGHSH and LQKENI. The CDR3 loop spans 16 amino acids. V shed 2 bases and J shed 8 bases, with 18 bases lying between them. Written as DNA, the CDR3 is TGTGCCAGCTCACCAAGGGGGACGCGGAGTGAGGAAAAACTGTTTTTT. Translating gives CASSPRGTRSEEKLFF. Full variable domain (remainder filled in from reference TRBV18 and TRBJ1-4): NAGVMQNPRHLVRRRGQEARLRCSPMKGHSHVYWYRQLPEEGLKFMVYLQKENIIDESGMPKERFSAEFPKEGPSILRIQQVVRGDSAAYFCASSPRGTRSEEKLFFGSGTQLSVL.

The chain employs TRBV3-1 (or the pseudogene TRBV3-2) and TRBJ2-3; TRBD1 is a possible D gene (6 bases). The CDR3 runs to 16 residues. V gave up 1 base and J gave up 4 bases, with 15 bases separating them. CDR1 and CDR2 (germline): LGHDT, YNNKEL (reference sequence). The CDR3 nucleotides read TGTGCCAGCAGCCAAGGGACCAGGGGTAATCCAGATACGCAGTATTTT. Translation: CASSQGTRGNPDTQYF.

V is TRBV3-1 (or the pseudogene TRBV3-2) and J is TRBJ1-2; 7 bases map to TRBD1. The CDR3 has 14 residues. The V and J ends lost 7 bases and 2 bases, in that order; junction bases with no gene match: 7. Germline V CDR1 and CDR2: LGHDT, YNNKEL (reference sequence). The chain's CDR3 is CASNVDRVNYGYTF. DNA of the CDR3: TGTGCCAGCAACGTTGACAGGGTCAACTATGGCTACACCTTC.

V usage is TRBV5-8 and J usage is TRBJ2-2; unclear D gene. The V and J ends lost 4 bases and 7 bases respectively, with 11 bases between them. CDR3 length: 13 residues. CDR1 SGHTS and CDR2 YDEGEE come from the germline V gene. CDR3 residues: CASSKNNFGELFF. The CDR3 DNA is TGTGCCAGCAGCAAAAACAATTTCGGGGAGCTGTTTTTT.

DNA of the CDR3: TGTGCCTCGAGCTCTGGGGCCAACGTCCTGACTTTC. Translation gives CASSSGANVLTF. The chain uses TRBV12-5 and TRBJ2-6; D remains ambiguous. CDR1 is LGHNT and CDR2 is FRNRAP in the germline V gene. The CDR3 contains 12 residues. Together with reference TRBV12-5 and TRBJ2-6, the CDR3 gives the full variable domain: DARVTQTPRHKVTEMGQEVTMRCQPILGHNTVFWYRQTMMQGLELLAYFRNRAPLDDSGMPKDRFSAEMPDATLATLKIQPSEPRDSAVYFCASSSGANVLTFGAGSRLTVL.

This clone has more than one count but fewer than ten. The chain uses TRBV7-8 and TRBJ1-1, with D possibly matching TRBD1 (6 bases). Germline CDR1 is SGHVS and CDR2 is FQNEAQ. Trimming pared 4 bases from V and 6 bases from J, leaving 15 bases between. This CDR3 region has 14 residues. The CDR3 is CASSSQGEFAEAFF. The CDR3 DNA reads as TGTGCCAGCAGCTCACAGGGAGAGTTCGCTGAAGCTTTCTTT.

V is TRBV4-3 and J is TRBJ2-2; D is unresolved. V lost 4 bases, J lost 1 base, and 13 bases lay in between. The V gene's germline CDR1 is LGHNA and CDR2 YSLEER. The CDR3 is 16 amino acids. For the CDR3, the DNA is TGCGCCAGCAGCCCCTTTGGGCCGGAGAACACCGGGGAGCTGTTTTTT. This gives the protein CASSPFGPENTGELFF.

For this clone: Sequence at one end of the junction differs from germline and may be a read error. The chain employs TRBV9 and TRBJ2-7; D gene ambiguous. CDR3 size: 13 residues. Germline CDR1 is SGDLS and CDR2 is YYNGEE. In DNA form, the CDR3 reads TGTGCCAGCAGTGTAGCCTTCTCGGACGAGCAGTACTTC. It translates to CASSVAFSDEQYF. The whole variable domain, remainder taken from reference TRBV9 and TRBJ2-7, is DSGVTQTPKHLITATGQRVTLRCSPRSGDLSVYWYQQSLDQGLQFLIQYYNGEERAKGNILERFSAQQFPDLHSELNLSSLELGDSALYFCASSVAFSDEQYFGPGTRLTVT.

V usage is TRBV18 and J usage is TRBJ1-2, with D uncertain. V lost 2 bases to trimming and J lost 7 bases, with 14 bases between them. Germline assignment: CDR1 KGHSH and CDR2 LQKENI. This CDR3 has 14 residues. DNA of the CDR3: TGTGCCAGCTCACCATCGATACGGGAAGCTGGCTACACCTTC. As protein: CASSPSIREAGYTF. The full variable domain, rest sourced from reference TRBV18 and TRBJ1-2, is NAGVMQNPRHLVRRRGQEARLRCSPMKGHSHVYWYRQLPEEGLKFMVYLQKENIIDESGMPKERFSAEFPKEGPSILRIQQVVRGDSAAYFCASSPSIREAGYTFGSGTRLTVV.